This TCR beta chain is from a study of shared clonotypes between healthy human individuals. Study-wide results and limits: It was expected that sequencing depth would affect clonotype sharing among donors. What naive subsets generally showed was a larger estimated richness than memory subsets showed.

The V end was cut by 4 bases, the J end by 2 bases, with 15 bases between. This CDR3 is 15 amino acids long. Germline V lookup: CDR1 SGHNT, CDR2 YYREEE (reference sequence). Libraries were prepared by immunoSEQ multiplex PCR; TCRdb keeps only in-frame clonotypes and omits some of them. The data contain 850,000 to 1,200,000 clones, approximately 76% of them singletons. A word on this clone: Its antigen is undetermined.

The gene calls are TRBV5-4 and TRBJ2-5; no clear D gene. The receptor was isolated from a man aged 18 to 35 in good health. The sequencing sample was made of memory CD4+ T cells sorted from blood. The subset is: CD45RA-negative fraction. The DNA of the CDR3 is TGTGCCAGCAGCCGCGGAGACCGTTCTCAAGAGACCCAGTACTTC. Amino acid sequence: CASSRGDRSQETQYF.